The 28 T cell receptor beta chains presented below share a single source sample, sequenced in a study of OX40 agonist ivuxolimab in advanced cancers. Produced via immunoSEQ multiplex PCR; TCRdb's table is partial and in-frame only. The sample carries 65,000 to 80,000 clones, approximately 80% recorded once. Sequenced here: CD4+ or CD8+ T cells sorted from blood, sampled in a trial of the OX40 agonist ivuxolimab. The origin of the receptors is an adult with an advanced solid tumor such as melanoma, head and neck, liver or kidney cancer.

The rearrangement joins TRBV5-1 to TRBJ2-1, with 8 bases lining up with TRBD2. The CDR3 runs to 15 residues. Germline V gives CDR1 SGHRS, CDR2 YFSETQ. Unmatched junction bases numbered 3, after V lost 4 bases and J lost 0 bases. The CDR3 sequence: CASSQAGDSYNEQFF. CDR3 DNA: TGCGCCAGCAGCCAAGCGGGAGACTCCTACAATGAGCAGTTCTTC.

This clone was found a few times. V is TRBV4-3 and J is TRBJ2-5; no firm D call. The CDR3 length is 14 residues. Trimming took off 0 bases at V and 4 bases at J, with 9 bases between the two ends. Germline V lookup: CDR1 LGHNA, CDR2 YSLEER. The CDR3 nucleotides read TGCGCCAGCAGCCAAGATTTCTCGGGAGAGACCCAGTACTTC. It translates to CASSQDFSGETQYF.

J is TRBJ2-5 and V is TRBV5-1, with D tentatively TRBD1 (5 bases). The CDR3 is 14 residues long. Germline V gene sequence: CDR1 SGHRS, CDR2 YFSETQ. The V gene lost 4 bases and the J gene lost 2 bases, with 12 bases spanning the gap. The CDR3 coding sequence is TGCGCCAGCAGCGAGGACAAGAGGCAAGAGACCCAGTACTTC. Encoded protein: CASSEDKRQETQYF. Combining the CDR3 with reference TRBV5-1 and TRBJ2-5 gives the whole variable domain KAGVTQTPRYLIKTRGQQVTLSCSPISGHRSVSWYQQTPGQGLQFLFEYFSETQRNKGNFPGRFSGRQFSNSRSEMNVSTLELGDSALYLCASSEDKRQETQYFGPGTRLLVL.

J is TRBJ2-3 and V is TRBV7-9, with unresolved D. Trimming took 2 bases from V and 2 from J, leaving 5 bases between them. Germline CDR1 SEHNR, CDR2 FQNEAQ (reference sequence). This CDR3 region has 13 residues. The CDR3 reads CASSLYNTDTQYF. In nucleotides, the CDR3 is TGTGCCAGCAGCTTATACAACACAGATACGCAGTATTTT.

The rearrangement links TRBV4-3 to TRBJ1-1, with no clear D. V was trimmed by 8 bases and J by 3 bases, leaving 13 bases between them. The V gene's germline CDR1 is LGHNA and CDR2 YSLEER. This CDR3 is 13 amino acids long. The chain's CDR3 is CASRVRRDTEAFF. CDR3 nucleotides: TGCGCCAGCCGGGTGAGGAGGGACACTGAAGCTTTCTTT.

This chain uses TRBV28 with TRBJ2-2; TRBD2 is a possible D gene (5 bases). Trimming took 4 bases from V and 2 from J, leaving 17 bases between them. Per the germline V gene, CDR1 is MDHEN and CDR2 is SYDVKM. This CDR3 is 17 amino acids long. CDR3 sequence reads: CASSYPPGRINTGELFF. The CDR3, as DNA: TGTGCCAGCAGTTACCCCCCGGGAAGGATAAACACCGGGGAGCTGTTTTTT.

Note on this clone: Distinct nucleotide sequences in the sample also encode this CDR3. The CDR3: CASSIIRSSYNEQFF. CDR3 bases: TGTGCCAGTAGTATCATCAGAAGCTCCTACAATGAGCAGTTCTTC. This chain uses TRBV19 with TRBJ2-1; no clear D. Looked up from germline, CDR1 is LNHDA and CDR2 is SQIVND (reference sequence). This CDR3 spans 15 amino acids. V lost 3 bases and J 0 bases, leaving 9 bases between the germline ends.

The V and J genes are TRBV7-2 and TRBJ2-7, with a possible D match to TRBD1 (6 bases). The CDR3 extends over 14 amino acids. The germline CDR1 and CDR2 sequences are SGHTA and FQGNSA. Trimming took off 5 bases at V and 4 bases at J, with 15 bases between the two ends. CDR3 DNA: TGTGCCAGCAGCCGCGATTACCAGGGGTACGAGCAGTACTTC. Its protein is CASSRDYQGYEQYF.

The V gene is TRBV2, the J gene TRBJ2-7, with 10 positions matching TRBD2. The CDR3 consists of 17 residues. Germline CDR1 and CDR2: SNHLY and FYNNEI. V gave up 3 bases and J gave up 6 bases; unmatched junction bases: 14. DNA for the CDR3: TGTGCCAGCAGTGATGATGGCTGGTCTAGCGGGGGCGTCGAGCAGTACTTC. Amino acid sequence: CASSDDGWSSGGVEQYF. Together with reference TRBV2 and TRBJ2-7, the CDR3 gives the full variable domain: EPEVTQTPSHQVTQMGQEVILRCVPISNHLYFYWYRQILGQKVEFLVSFYNNEISEKSEIFDDQFSVERPDGSNFTLKIRSTKLEDSAMYFCASSDDGWSSGGVEQYFGPGTRLTVT.

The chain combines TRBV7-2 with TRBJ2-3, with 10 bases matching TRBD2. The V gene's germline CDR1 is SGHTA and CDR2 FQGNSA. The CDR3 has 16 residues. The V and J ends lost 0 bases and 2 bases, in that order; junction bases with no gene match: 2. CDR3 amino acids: CASSLALAGVTDTQYF. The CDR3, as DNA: TGTGCCAGCAGCTTAGCTCTAGCGGGGGTCACAGATACGCAGTATTTT. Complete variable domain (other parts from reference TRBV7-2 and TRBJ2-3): GAGVSQSPSNKVTEKGKDVELRCDPISGHTALYWYRQSLGQGLEFLIYFQGNSAPDKSGLPSDRFSAERTGGSVSTLTIQRTQQEDSAVYLCASSLALAGVTDTQYFGPGTRLTVL.

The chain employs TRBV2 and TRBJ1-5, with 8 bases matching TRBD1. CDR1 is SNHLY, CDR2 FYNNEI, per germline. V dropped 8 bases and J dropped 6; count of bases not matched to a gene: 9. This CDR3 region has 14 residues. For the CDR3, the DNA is TGTGCCAGCTGCGGACAGGGTTCGAGTCAGCCCCAGCATTTT. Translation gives CASCGQGSSQPQHF.

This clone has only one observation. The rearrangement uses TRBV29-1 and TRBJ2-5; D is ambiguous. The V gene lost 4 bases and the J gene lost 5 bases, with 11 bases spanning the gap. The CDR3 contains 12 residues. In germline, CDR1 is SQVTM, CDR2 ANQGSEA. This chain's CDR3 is CSVVDPAETQYF. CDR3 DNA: TGCAGCGTTGTCGACCCTGCGGAGACCCAGTACTTC. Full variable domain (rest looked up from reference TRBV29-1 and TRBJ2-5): SAVISQKPSRDICQRGTSLTIQCQVDSQVTMMFWYRQQPGQSLTLIATANQGSEATYESGFVIDKFPISRPNLTFSTLTVSNMSPEDSSIYLCSVVDPAETQYFGPGTRLLVL.

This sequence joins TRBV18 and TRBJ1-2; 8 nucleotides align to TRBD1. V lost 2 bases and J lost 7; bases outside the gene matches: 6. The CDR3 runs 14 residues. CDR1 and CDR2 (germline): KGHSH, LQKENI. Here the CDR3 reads CASSPNGQGFGYTF. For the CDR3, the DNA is TGTGCCAGCTCACCAAATGGACAGGGATTTGGCTACACCTTC.

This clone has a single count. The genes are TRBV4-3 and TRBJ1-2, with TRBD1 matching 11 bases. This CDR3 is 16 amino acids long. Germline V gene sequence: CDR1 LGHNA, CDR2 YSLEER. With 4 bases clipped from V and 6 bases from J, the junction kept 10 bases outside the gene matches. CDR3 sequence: CASSPQLDRGLDGYTF. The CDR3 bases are TGCGCCAGCAGCCCCCAACTGGACAGGGGGCTTGATGGCTACACCTTC.

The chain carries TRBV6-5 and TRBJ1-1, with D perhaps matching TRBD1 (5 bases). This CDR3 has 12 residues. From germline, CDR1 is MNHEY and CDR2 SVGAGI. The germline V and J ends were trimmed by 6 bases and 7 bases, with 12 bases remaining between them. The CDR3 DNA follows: TGTGCCAGCAGCGGGGGGGAAGGTGAAGCTTTCTTT. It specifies CASSGGEGEAFF.

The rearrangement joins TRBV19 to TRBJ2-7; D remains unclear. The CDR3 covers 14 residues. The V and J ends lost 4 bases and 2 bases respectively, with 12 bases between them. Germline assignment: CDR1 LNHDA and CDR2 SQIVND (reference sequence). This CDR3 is CASSTPRVPYEQYF. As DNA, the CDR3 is TGTGCCAGTAGTACCCCTCGGGTTCCCTACGAGCAGTACTTC.

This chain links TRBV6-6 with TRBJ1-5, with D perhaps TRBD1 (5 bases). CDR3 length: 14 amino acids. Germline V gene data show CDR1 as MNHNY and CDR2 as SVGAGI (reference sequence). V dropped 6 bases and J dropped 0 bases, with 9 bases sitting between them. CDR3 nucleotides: TGTGCCAGCAGAACAGGTTATAGCAATCAGCCCCAGCATTTT. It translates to CASRTGYSNQPQHF.

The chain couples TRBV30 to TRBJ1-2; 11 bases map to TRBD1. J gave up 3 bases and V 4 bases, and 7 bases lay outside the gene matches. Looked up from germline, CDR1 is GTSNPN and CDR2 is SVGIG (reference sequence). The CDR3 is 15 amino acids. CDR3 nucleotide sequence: TGTGCCTGGATAGGACAGGGGGCGCCTGACTATGGCTACACCTTC. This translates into CAWIGQGAPDYGYTF.

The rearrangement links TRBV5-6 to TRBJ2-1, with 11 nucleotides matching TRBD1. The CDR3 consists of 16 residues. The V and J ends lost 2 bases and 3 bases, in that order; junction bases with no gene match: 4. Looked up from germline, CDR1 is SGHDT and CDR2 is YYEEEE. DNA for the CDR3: TGTGCCAGCAGCTTTGGCGGGACAGGGGGCTACAATGAGCAGTTCTTC. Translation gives CASSFGGTGGYNEQFF.

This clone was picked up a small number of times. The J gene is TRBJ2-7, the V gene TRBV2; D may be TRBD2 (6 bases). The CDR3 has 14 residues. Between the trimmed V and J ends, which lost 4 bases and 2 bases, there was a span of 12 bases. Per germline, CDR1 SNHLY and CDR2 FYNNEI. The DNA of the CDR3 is TGTGCCAGCAGTGGCCAGCGGGCGACCTACGAGCAGTACTTC. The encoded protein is CASSGQRATYEQYF. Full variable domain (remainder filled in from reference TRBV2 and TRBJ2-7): EPEVTQTPSHQVTQMGQEVILRCVPISNHLYFYWYRQILGQKVEFLVSFYNNEISEKSEIFDDQFSVERPDGSNFTLKIRSTKLEDSAMYFCASSGQRATYEQYFGPGTRLTVT.

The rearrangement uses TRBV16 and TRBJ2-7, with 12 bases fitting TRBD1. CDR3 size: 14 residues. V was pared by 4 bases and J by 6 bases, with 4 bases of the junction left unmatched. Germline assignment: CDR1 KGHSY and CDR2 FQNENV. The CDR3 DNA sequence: TGTGCCAGCAGCCTGAAGGGACAGGGGGCCGAGCAGTACTTC. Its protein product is CASSLKGQGAEQYF. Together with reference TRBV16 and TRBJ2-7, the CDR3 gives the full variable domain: GEEVAQTPKHLVRGEGQKAKLYCAPIKGHSYVFWYQQVLKNEFKFLISFQNENVFDETGMPKERFSAKCLPNSPCSLEIQATKLEDSAVYFCASSLKGQGAEQYFGPGTRLTVT.

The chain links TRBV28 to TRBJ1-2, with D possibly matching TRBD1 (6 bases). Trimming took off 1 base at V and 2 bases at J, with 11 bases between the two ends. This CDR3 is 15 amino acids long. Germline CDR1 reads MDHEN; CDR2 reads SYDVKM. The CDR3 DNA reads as TGTGCCAGCAGTTTATATCAGGGGTCCAACTATGGCTACACCTTC. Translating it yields CASSLYQGSNYGYTF.

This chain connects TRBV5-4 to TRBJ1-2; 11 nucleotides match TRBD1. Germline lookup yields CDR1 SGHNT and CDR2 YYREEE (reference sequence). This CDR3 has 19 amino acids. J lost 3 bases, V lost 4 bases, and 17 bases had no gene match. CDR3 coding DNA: TGTGCCAGCAGCCGCCTCTTGCCTCGGACAGGGGGCTATGACTATGGCTACACCTTC. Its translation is CASSRLLPRTGGYDYGYTF.

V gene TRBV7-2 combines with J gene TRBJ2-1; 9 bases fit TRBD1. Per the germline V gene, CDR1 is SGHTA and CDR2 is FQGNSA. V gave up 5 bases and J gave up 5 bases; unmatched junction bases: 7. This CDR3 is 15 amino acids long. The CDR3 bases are TGTGCCAGCAGCCTCGACAGGGGGGAACACAATGAGCAGTTCTTC. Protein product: CASSLDRGEHNEQFF.

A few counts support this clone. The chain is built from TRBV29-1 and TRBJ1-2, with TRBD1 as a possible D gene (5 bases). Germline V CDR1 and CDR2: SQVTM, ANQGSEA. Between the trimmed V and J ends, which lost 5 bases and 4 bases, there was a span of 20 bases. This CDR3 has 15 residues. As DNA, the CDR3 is TGCAGCGTTCCTTCCTTCGGGCAGGGAAGCTATGGCTACACCTTC. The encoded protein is CSVPSFGQGSYGYTF.

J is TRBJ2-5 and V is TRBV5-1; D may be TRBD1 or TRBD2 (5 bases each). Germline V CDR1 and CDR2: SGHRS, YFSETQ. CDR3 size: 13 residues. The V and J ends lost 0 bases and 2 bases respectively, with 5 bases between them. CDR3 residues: CASSLGGQETQYF. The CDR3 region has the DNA TGCGCCAGCAGCTTGGGGGGGCAAGAGACCCAGTACTTC. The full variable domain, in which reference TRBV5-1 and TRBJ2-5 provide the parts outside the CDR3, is KAGVTQTPRYLIKTRGQQVTLSCSPISGHRSVSWYQQTPGQGLQFLFEYFSETQRNKGNFPGRFSGRQFSNSRSEMNVSTLELGDSALYLCASSLGGQETQYFGPGTRLLVL.

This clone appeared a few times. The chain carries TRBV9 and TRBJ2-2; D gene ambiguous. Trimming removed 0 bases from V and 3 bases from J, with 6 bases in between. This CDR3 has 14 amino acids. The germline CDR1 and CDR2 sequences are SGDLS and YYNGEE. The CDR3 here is CASSVAVDTGELFF. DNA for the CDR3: TGTGCCAGCAGCGTAGCTGTGGACACCGGGGAGCTGTTTTTT.

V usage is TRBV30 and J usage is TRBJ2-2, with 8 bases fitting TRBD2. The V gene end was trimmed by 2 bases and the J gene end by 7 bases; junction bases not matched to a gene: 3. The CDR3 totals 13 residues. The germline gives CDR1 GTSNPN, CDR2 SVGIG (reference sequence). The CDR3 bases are TGTGCCTGGAGTCGGGGGGGCGACGGGGAGCTGTTTTTT. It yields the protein CAWSRGGDGELFF.